Listed below are T cell receptor beta chains from one sample, sequenced in a study of beta chain features in type 1 diabetes. Here immunoSEQ multiplex PCR was the method, and the copy in TCRdb shows in-frame clones only, minus some. Here the sample spans hundreds of thousands of clones, under 15% being singletons. The sample comprised naive CD4+ T cells from blood. All receptors derive from a man aged 18 to 30 with type 1 diabetes. The CDR3 runs from the conserved cysteine through the conserved F or W. The order of the fields is J gene, clone size, V gene, D gene, CDR3 protein, CDR3 DNA. The D gene is left open where the match is weak. Clone size is stated in some rows and not others, as once, few, many or a class when expanded.

>TRBJ1-5|few|TRBV19|NA
CASSVVYQPQHF
TGTGCCAGTAGTGTCGTCTATCAGCCCCAGCATTTT
>TRBJ1-2|few|TRBV7-8|NA
CASSPKSGIDYGYTF
TGTGCCAGCAGCCCTAAATCAGGGATCGACTATGGCTACACCTTC
>TRBJ1-1|NA|TRBV6-6|TRBD1
CASSDRENTEAFF
TGTGCCAGTTCGGACAGGGAGAACACTGAAGCTTTCTTT
>TRBJ2-2|few|TRBV27|NA
CASSPHTGELFF
TGTGCCAGCAGCCCGCACACCGGGGAGCTGTTTTTT
>TRBJ2-1|NA|TRBV15|NA
CATSRIGWGSEQFF
TGTGCCACCAGCAGGATCGGGTGGGGGAGTGAGCAGTTCTTC
>TRBJ1-1|NA|TRBV10-3|NA
CASNFEGNTEAFF
TGTGCCAGCAACTTCGAGGGGAACACTGAAGCTTTCTTT
>TRBJ2-7|NA|TRBV11-2|NA
CASSLQFSEQYF
TGTGCCAGCAGCTTACAGTTCTCCGAGCAGTACTTC
>TRBJ1-2|NA|TRBV6-6|NA
CASSSDNYGYTF
TGTGCCAGCAGTTCGGACAACTATGGCTACACCTTC
>TRBJ1-1|NA|TRBV7-2|NA
CASSRRWGPAEAFF
TGTGCCAGCAGCCGACGTTGGGGGCCCGCTGAAGCTTTCTTT
>TRBJ2-7|few|TRBV4-1|TRBD2
CASSQGPGSGGLDEQYF
TGCGCCAGCAGCCAAGGCCCAGGTAGCGGGGGGTTGGACGAGCAGTACTTC
>TRBJ1-1|few|TRBV19|TRBD1
CGSGTALEAFF
TGTGGTTCCGGGACAGCACTTGAAGCTTTCTTT
>TRBJ1-1|NA|TRBV5-1|NA
CASSSPGLDTEAFF
TGCGCCAGCAGCTCCCCCGGATTGGACACTGAAGCTTTCTTT
>TRBJ2-3|few|TRBV11-2|TRBD2
CASSFGTSGPTDTQYF
TGTGCCAGCAGCTTTGGGACTAGCGGACCCACAGATACGCAGTATTTT
>TRBJ1-3|few|TRBV7-6|NA
CASSLLGSSSGNTIYF
TGTGCCAGCAGCTTATTAGGATCCTCCTCTGGAAACACCATATATTTT
>TRBJ2-3|NA|TRBV5-4|NA
CASSLSGPATDTQYF
TGTGCCAGCAGCTTGAGCGGACCGGCCACAGATACGCAGTATTTT
>TRBJ2-7|NA|TRBV29-1|NA
CSVRGREDHSFEQYF
TGCAGCGTTAGAGGCAGGGAGGACCACTCCTTCGAGCAGTACTTC
>TRBJ2-5|few|TRBV5-4|TRBD2
CASSRTSGEETQYF
TGTGCCAGCAGCCGGACTAGCGGGGAGGAGACCCAGTACTTC
>TRBJ2-3|NA|TRBV10-3|TRBD1
CAIQRGHPDTQYF
TGTGCCATCCAAAGGGGGCATCCAGATACGCAGTATTTT
>TRBJ2-1|NA|TRBV19|TRBD1
CASTPGQGVSYNEQFF
TGTGCCAGTACTCCGGGACAGGGCGTATCCTACAATGAGCAGTTCTTC
>TRBJ2-7|few|TRBV25-1|TRBD1
CASSEGGTGVHEQYF
TGTGCCAGCAGTGAAGGGGGGACAGGAGTTCACGAGCAGTACTTC
>TRBJ1-2|NA|TRBV2|NA
CASSVLEGVKANYGYTF
TGTGCCAGCAGTGTACTTGAGGGAGTTAAGGCTAACTATGGCTACACCTTC
>TRBJ1-1|NA|TRBV19|NA
CASGDTEAFF
TGTGCCAGCGGGGACACTGAAGCTTTCTTT
>TRBJ1-3|few|TRBV9|NA
CASSVVPPGSGNTIYF
TGTGCCAGCAGCGTAGTCCCCCCGGGCTCTGGAAACACCATATATTTT
>TRBJ2-3|few|TRBV18|TRBD1
CASSRDRGTDTQYF
TGTGCCAGCTCACGGGACAGGGGCACAGATACGCAGTATTTT
>TRBJ1-1|few|TRBV4-1|TRBD1
CASSQADREGAEAFF
TGCGCCAGCAGCCAGGCGGACAGGGAAGGAGCTGAAGCTTTCTTT
>TRBJ1-5|NA|TRBV5-6|NA
CASSLGVHDQPQHF
TGTGCCAGCAGCTTGGGGGTTCACGATCAGCCCCAGCATTTT
>TRBJ2-4|few|TRBV28|NA
CASSSPPGGFAKNIQYF
TGTGCCAGCAGTTCCCCCCCTGGGGGCTTTGCCAAAAACATTCAGTACTTC
>TRBJ1-2|NA|TRBV2|NA
CASEGQGSGGYTF
TGTGCCAGCGAAGGGCAGGGTTCAGGCGGCTACACCTTC